The 6 T cell receptor beta chains below all came from one sample that was sequenced in a study of cytomegalovirus exposure and HLA in healthy donors. Profiled with immunoSEQ multiplex PCR; TCRdb holds only in-frame clones, not every one. The sample shows tens of thousands of clones, around 90% of them seen only once. Sequencing was carried out using PBMCs. The receptors come from a young woman in good health and CMV-seronegative.

The chain carries TRBV4-1 and TRBJ2-1; 9 bases map to TRBD2. The J segment lost 2 bases and the V segment lost 2 bases, leaving 4 bases of the junction unmatched. Germline V gene data show CDR1 as MGHRA and CDR2 as YSYEKL. This CDR3 region has 16 residues. The CDR3 reads CASSQWAGGTYNEQFF. CDR3 sequence (DNA): TGCGCCAGCAGCCAATGGGCGGGGGGGACCTACAATGAGCAGTTCTTC.

This chain's CDR3 is CAWSVGTSGRTQYF. In DNA form, the CDR3 reads TGTGCCTGGAGTGTAGGGACTAGCGGGCGGACGCAGTATTTT. The genes are TRBV30 and TRBJ2-3; 12 nucleotides agree with TRBD2. The CDR3 spans 14 residues. Losses at the gene ends were 0 bases for V and 9 bases for J; bases not matched to a gene: 4. Germline V gene sequence: CDR1 GTSNPN, CDR2 SVGIG (reference sequence). The entire variable domain, with the rest obtained from reference TRBV30 and TRBJ2-3, is as follows: SQTIHQWPATLVQPVGSPLSLECTVEGTSNPNLYWYRQAAGRGLQLLFYSVGIGQISSEVPQNLSASRPQDRQFILSSKKLLLSDSGFYLCAWSVGTSGRTQYFGPGTRLTVL.

J is TRBJ1-4 and V is TRBV28, with D maybe TRBD1 (6 bases). Germline V CDR1 and CDR2: MDHEN, SYDVKM. There are 15 residues in the CDR3. V dropped 4 bases and J dropped 4 bases, with 13 bases sitting between them. As DNA, the CDR3 is TGTGCCAGCAGTTCCCCGGGACAAGTTAATGAAAAACTGTTTTTT. Its translation: CASSSPGQVNEKLFF.

The chain uses TRBV28 and TRBJ2-3; 12 nucleotides line up with TRBD1. Trimming took 6 bases from V and 3 from J; bases not matched to a gene: 4. The CDR3 spans 15 residues. The germline V gene encodes CDR1 MDHEN and CDR2 SYDVKM. CDR3 protein: CASSSGQGATDTQYF. CDR3 nucleotides: TGTGCCAGCAGCTCGGGACAGGGGGCTACAGATACGCAGTATTTT.

This clone occurred once. The rearrangement links TRBV5-1 to TRBJ2-5, with 8 bases that match TRBD2. Germline CDR1 reads SGHRS; CDR2 reads YFSETQ. The CDR3 spans 15 residues. Unmatched junction bases numbered 3, after V lost 0 bases and J lost 2 bases. The CDR3 nucleotides are TGCGCCAGCAGCTTGGACGGGACTAGTCAAGAGACCCAGTACTTC. This gives the protein CASSLDGTSQETQYF.

The count of this clone is one. The rearrangement joins TRBV29-1 to TRBJ2-5, with TRBD1 matching 8 bases. Germline V gives CDR1 SQVTM, CDR2 ANQGSEA. The V segment lost 3 bases and the J segment 1 base; nucleotides outside the gene matches: 4. The CDR3 loop spans 14 amino acids. DNA of the CDR3: TGCAGCGTTGATGGGACAGGTGTCCAAGAGACCCAGTACTTC. Translating it yields CSVDGTGVQETQYF.